This T cell receptor (beta chain) appears in the sequencing data of a study of siplizumab effects on memory and regulatory T cells. Whole-study findings and limits: Apparently key alloresponse contributors, naive T cells also seemed more diverse than memory cells.

On this clone: What it binds is not known.

Deletions cut 2 bases from V and 7 bases from J, with 7 bases between. The germline V gene encodes CDR1 SGHRS and CDR2 YFSETQ. There are 12 residues in the CDR3. TCRdb's table, derived via immunoSEQ multiplex PCR, lists solely in-frame clones and lacks some. The sample has some 41,000 clones, about 89% seen once. Sequences were obtained from naive CD4+ T cells sorted from blood. This sequence was found in a human donor in good health. The chain links TRBV5-1 to TRBJ2-1, with D maybe TRBD1 (5 bases). CDR3 sequence: CASSLTGNEQFF. In DNA, the CDR3 is TGCGCCAGCAGCTTAACAGGTAATGAGCAGTTCTTC.